The 17 T cell receptor beta chains below all came from one sample that was sequenced in a study of shared clonotypes between healthy human individuals. Using immunoSEQ multiplex PCR, the repertoire was profiled, and TCRdb retains in-frame clones only, with some absent. The repertoire holds more than 2,000,000 clones, with 80% to 95% as singletons. Source material: naive CD4+ T cells from PBMCs. Subset defined: CD45RA+ positively selected. All receptors come from a man aged 18-30 years in good health. Some clones in this sample may be carry-over from other donors' samples.

As to this clone: The same CDR3 arises from other DNA sequences in this sample as well. V gene TRBV29-1 combines with J gene TRBJ1-1; tentatively, D is TRBD1 (5 bases). Trimming shortened V by 4 bases and J by 3 bases, and 9 bases separated the two germline ends. CDR1 and CDR2 (germline): SQVTM, ANQGSEA. CDR3 size: 12 residues. The CDR3 DNA reads TGCAGCGTTGCAGGGCTGTACACTGAAGCTTTCTTT. Its translation is CSVAGLYTEAFF. The whole variable domain, remainder taken from reference TRBV29-1 and TRBJ1-1, is SAVISQKPSRDICQRGTSLTIQCQVDSQVTMMFWYRQQPGQSLTLIATANQGSEATYESGFVIDKFPISRPNLTFSTLTVSNMSPEDSSIYLCSVAGLYTEAFFGQGTRLTVV.

The CDR3 DNA sequence: TGTGCCAGCAGCTTGGGACTAGCGGGAGTGCGCGAGACCCAGTACTTC. It codes for CASSLGLAGVRETQYF. The chain employs TRBV5-4 and TRBJ2-5, with 12 bases aligning to TRBD2. The CDR3 loop spans 16 amino acids. Germline assignment: CDR1 SGHNT and CDR2 YYREEE (reference sequence). The J segment lost 5 bases and the V segment lost 0 bases, leaving 5 bases of the junction unmatched.

This chain links TRBV6-5 with TRBJ1-2; a weak D match, TRBD1 (5 bases). V was pared by 0 bases and J by 7 bases, with 15 bases between. CDR3 size: 15 residues. CDR1 is MNHEY and CDR2 is SVGAGI in the germline V gene. In DNA, the CDR3 is TGTGCCAGCAGTTACTCTCCAGGGTCGGGCTCTGGCTACACCTTC. Amino acid sequence: CASSYSPGSGSGYTF.

The V call is TRBV10-3, the J call TRBJ2-1; TRBD1 agrees at 11 bases. CDR1 is ENHRY and CDR2 is SYGVKD in the germline V gene. The CDR3 extends over 21 amino acids. V gave up 3 bases and J gave up 0 bases; unmatched junction bases: 16. CDR3: CAISELLGQGAKRVSYNEQFF. As DNA, the CDR3 is TGTGCCATCAGTGAACTCTTAGGACAGGGGGCTAAACGAGTCTCCTACAATGAGCAGTTCTTC.

The chain carries TRBV5-1 and TRBJ1-1, with 7 bases matching TRBD1. The trim removed 0 bases at V and 4 bases at J, leaving 3 bases unmatched. The CDR3 is 14 residues long. Germline CDR1 and CDR2: SGHRS and YFSETQ. CDR3 in amino acids: CASSLEAGGTEAFF. The DNA for the CDR3 is TGCGCCAGCAGCTTGGAGGCAGGGGGCACTGAAGCTTTCTTT.

V gene TRBV5-5 combines with J gene TRBJ2-7, with no clear D. The CDR3 is 11 amino acids. Trimming took 4 bases from V and 7 from J, leaving 9 bases between them. Germline values: CDR1 SGHKS, CDR2 YYEKEE (reference sequence). For the CDR3, the DNA is TGTGCCAGCAGCCTAGAGATGGAGCAGTACTTC. Its translation is CASSLEMEQYF.

The chain employs TRBV6-5 and TRBJ1-5; D is perhaps TRBD1 (5 bases). The CDR3 length is 16 residues. With 0 bases removed from V and 2 bases from J, the gap between germline ends came to 11 bases. From germline, CDR1 is MNHEY and CDR2 SVGAGI. CDR3 bases: TGTGCCAGCAGTTACTCGGGGGGTTTAGGCAATCAGCCCCAGCATTTT. This translates into CASSYSGGLGNQPQHF.

This chain's CDR3 is CASSLQGARETQYF. The CDR3 DNA sequence: TGTGCCAGCAGTTTACAGGGGGCCCGTGAGACCCAGTACTTC. The rearrangement joins TRBV27 to TRBJ2-5; TRBD1 matches 8 bases. The CDR3 runs to 14 residues. The germline gives CDR1 MNHEY, CDR2 SMNVEV (reference sequence). V was pared by 2 bases and J by 5 bases, with 4 bases of the junction left unmatched.

The chain uses TRBV7-8 and TRBJ1-2, with TRBD1 matching over 7 bases. The J segment lost 2 bases and the V segment lost 3 bases, leaving 12 bases of the junction unmatched. The CDR3 length is 17 residues. Germline lookup yields CDR1 SGHVS and CDR2 FQNEAQ. The CDR3 sequence is CASSFSGVQGGNYGYTF. In DNA form, the CDR3 reads TGTGCCAGCAGCTTTTCCGGCGTGCAGGGGGGAAACTATGGCTACACCTTC. Drawing the rest from reference TRBV7-8 and TRBJ1-2, the complete variable domain is GAGVSQSPRYKVAKRGQDVALRCDPISGHVSLFWYQQALGQGPEFLTYFQNEAQLDKSGLPSDRFFAERPEGSVSTLKIQRTQQEDSAVYLCASSFSGVQGGNYGYTFGSGTRLTVV.

This chain links TRBV6-1 with TRBJ1-2; no firm D call. This CDR3 region has 9 residues. The V gene's germline CDR1 is MNHNS and CDR2 SASEGT. V lost 10 bases and J 8 bases, leaving 8 bases between the germline ends. CDR3 sequence reads: CATALGYTF. The CDR3 DNA reads TGTGCCACCGCCCTGGGCTACACCTTC.

The chain links TRBV25-1 to TRBJ1-4, with a weak D call TRBD1 (6 bases). There are 12 residues in the CDR3. Trimming pared 7 bases from V and 4 bases from J, leaving 7 bases between. Per germline, CDR1 MGHDK and CDR2 SYGVNS. The chain's CDR3 is CASKDSNEKLFF. The CDR3 DNA reads TGTGCCAGCAAGGACAGTAATGAAAAACTGTTTTTT. The whole variable domain, remainder taken from reference TRBV25-1 and TRBJ1-4, is EADIYQTPRYLVIGTGKKITLECSQTMGHDKMYWYQQDPGMELHLIHYSYGVNSTEKGDLSSESTVSRIRTEHFPLTLESARPSHTSQYLCASKDSNEKLFFGSGTQLSVL.

This chain joins TRBV7-2 and TRBJ1-3; no reliable D call. V shed 5 bases and J shed 0 bases, with 11 bases lying between them. The CDR3 extends over 15 amino acids. Germline V gives CDR1 SGHTA, CDR2 FQGNSA. CDR3 DNA: TGTGCCAGCAGCGCCTACAGATTCTCTGGAAACACCATATATTTT. Translating it yields CASSAYRFSGNTIYF.

As to this clone: Other DNA sequences from this sample encode an identical CDR3 as well. The V call is TRBV18, the J call TRBJ2-2; unclear D gene. The germline V gene has CDR1 KGHSH and CDR2 LQKENI. The CDR3 consists of 14 residues. V gave up 3 bases and J gave up 1 base, with 6 bases separating them. For the CDR3, the DNA is TGTGCCAGCTCACCCGCCCGGAACACCGGGGAGCTGTTTTTT. Its protein is CASSPARNTGELFF.

This chain uses TRBV5-6 with TRBJ2-1, with 7 bases that match TRBD2. V was clipped by 1 base and J by 8 bases; unmatched bases: 9. The CDR3 is made up of 15 amino acids. CDR1 is SGHDT, CDR2 YYEEEE, per germline. CDR3 bases: TGTGCCAGCAGCTTGCCCCGGGGGGTCCGGGATGAGCAGTTCTTC. Translating gives CASSLPRGVRDEQFF. The full variable domain, completed using reference TRBV5-6 and TRBJ2-1, is DAGVTQSPTHLIKTRGQQVTLRCSPKSGHDTVSWYQQALGQGPQFIFQYYEEEERQRGNFPDRFSGHQFPNYSSELNVNALLLGDSALYLCASSLPRGVRDEQFFGPGTRLTVL.

V is TRBV20-1 and J is TRBJ2-5, with D tentatively TRBD2 (5 bases). The CDR3 contains 11 residues. Germline CDR1 DFQATT, CDR2 SNEGSKA (reference sequence). V was trimmed by 4 bases and J by 2 bases, leaving 5 bases between them. The CDR3 DNA sequence: TGCAGTGCTAAGCGGCAAGAGACCCAGTACTTC. This codes for CSAKRQETQYF.

V gene TRBV7-2 combines with J gene TRBJ2-7; 12 bases match TRBD2. Germline loops: CDR1 SGHTA, CDR2 FQGNSA. Trimming cost V 4 bases and J 3 bases; bases outside gene matches: 4. This CDR3 region has 15 residues. This CDR3 is CASSSRTSGVYEQYF. CDR3 nucleotides: TGTGCCAGCAGCTCGCGGACTAGCGGGGTCTACGAGCAGTACTTC.

J is TRBJ2-7 and V is TRBV5-4, with 12 bases fitting TRBD2. The CDR3 consists of 19 residues. Trimming cost V 5 bases and J 2 bases; bases outside gene matches: 17. The germline V gene has CDR1 SGHNT and CDR2 YYREEE (reference sequence). DNA of the CDR3: TGTGCCAGCAGACGTGGAGGGACTAGCGGGCCTTCCGGTACCTACGAGCAGTACTTC. Translated: CASRRGGTSGPSGTYEQYF.